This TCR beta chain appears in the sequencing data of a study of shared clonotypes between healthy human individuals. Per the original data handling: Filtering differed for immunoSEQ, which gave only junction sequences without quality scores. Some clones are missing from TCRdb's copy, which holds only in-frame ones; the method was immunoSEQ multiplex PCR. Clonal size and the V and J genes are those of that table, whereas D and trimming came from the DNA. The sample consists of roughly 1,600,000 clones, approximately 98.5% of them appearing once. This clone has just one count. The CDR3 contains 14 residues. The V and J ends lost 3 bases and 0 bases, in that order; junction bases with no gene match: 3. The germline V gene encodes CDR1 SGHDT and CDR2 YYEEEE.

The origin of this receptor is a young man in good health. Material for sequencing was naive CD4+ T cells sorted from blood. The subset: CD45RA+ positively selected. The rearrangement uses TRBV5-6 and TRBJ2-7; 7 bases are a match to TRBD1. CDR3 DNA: TGTGCCAGCAGCTCCAGGGGGAGCTCCTACGAGCAGTACTTC. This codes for CASSSRGSSYEQYF.